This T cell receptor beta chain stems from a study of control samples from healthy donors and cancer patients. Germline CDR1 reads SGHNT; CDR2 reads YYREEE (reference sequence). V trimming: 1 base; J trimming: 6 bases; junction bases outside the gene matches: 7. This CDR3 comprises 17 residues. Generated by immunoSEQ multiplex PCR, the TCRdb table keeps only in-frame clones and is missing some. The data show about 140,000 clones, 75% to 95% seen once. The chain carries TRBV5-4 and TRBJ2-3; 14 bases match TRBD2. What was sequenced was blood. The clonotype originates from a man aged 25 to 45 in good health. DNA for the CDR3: TGTGCCAGCAGCTTGTGGGGACTAGCGGGGGTTCGGGATACGCAGTATTTT. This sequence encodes CASSLWGLAGVRDTQYF.